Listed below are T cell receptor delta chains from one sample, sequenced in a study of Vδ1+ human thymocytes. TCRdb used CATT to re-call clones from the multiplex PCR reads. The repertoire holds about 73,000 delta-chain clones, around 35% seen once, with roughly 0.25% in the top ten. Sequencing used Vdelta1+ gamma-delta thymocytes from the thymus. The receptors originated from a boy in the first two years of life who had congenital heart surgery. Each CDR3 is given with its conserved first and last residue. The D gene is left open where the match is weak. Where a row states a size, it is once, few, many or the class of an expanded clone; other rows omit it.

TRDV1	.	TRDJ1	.	CALGELSRLNLLKYIDKLIF	TGTGCTCTTGGGGAACTCTCCAGGCTGAATCTACTGAAGTACATCGATAAACTCATCTTT
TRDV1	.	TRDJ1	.	CALGVPAFLWPGGTLYTDKLIF	TGTGCTCTTGGGGTTCCCGCCTTCCTCTGGCCTGGGGGAACCCTGTACACCGATAAACTCATCTTT
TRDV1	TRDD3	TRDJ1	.	CALGVQPSHLLTGGYAADKLIF	TGTGCTCTTGGGGTACAGCCTTCCCACCTACTTACTGGGGGATACGCTGCGGATAAACTCATCTTT
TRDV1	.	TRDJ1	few	CALGEPGSYWYTDKPIF	TGTGCTCTTGGGGAACCTGGATCCTACTGGTACACCGATAAACCCATCTTT
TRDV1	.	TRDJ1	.	CALGEPFPVILGSVSDKLIF	TGTGCTCTTGGGGAACCTTTTCCTGTTATACTGGGTTCGGTGTCCGATAAACTCATCTTT
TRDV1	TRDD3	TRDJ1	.	CALGESRGGYASDKLIF	TGTGCTCTTGGGGAATCCCGTGGGGGATACGCGAGCGATAAACTCATCTTT
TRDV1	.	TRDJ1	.	CALGDMAFHVPYTDKLIF	TGTGCTCTTGGCGATATGGCCTTCCACGTACCGTACACCGATAAACTCATCTTT
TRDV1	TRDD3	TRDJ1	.	CALGEERGSYLWGIHTDKLIF	TGTGCTCTTGGGGAAGAGCGGGGTTCCTATCTCTGGGGGATACACACCGATAAACTCATCTTT
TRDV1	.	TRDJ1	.	CALGDPSRVALGRAPNKLIF	TGTGCTCTTGGGGATCCTTCCAGGGTCGCACTGGGTCGGGCTCCCAATAAACTCATCTTT
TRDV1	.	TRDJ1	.	CALGYSWGIPHTDKLIF	TGTGCTCTTGGGTACTCCTGGGGTATACCCCACACCGATAAACTCATCTTT
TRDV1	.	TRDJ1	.	CALGTFPLVADKLIF	TGTGCTCTTGGGACCTTCCCTTTGGTCGCCGATAAACTCATCTTT
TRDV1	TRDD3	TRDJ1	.	CALGDSSDFATGGYGGKYTDKLIF	TGTGCTCTTGGGGATTCTTCCGACTTTGCGACTGGGGGATACGGAGGGAAATACACCGATAAACTCATCTTT
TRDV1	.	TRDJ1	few	CALGVTSHLADKLIF	TGTGCTCTTGGGGTCACCTCCCACCTAGCCGATAAACTCATCTTT
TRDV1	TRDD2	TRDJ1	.	CALGELFLLLVPDKLIF	TGTGCTCTTGGGGAACTATTCCTACTACTGGTCCCCGATAAACTCATCTTT
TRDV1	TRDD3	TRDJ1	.	CALLFDFHSGDELGDTPYTDKLIF	TGTGCTCTTCTATTCGACTTCCACTCCGGAGACGAACTGGGGGATACGCCTTACACCGATAAACTCATCTTT
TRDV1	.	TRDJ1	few	CALGERSSKGTPHPGGDKLIF	TGTGCTCTTGGGGAACGGAGCTCTAAGGGGACACCCCACCCGGGCGGTGATAAACTCATCTTT
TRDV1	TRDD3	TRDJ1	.	CALGENFLRGRWGIHTDKLIF	TGTGCTCTTGGGGAAAATTTCCTACGGGGGCGCTGGGGGATCCACACCGATAAACTCATCTTT
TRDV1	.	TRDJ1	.	CALGEPPCPQGGTTDKLIF	TGTGCTCTTGGGGAACCCCCCTGCCCTCAAGGGGGCACGACCGATAAACTCATCTTT
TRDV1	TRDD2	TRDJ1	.	CALGAPPPSSNTDKLIF	TGTGCTCTTGGGGCCCCGCCGCCTTCCTCCAACACCGATAAACTCATCTTT
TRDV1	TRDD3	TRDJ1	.	CALGEGISNPRWLGAPRTDKLIF	TGTGCTCTTGGGGAAGGTATTTCGAACCCTCGGTGGCTGGGGGCCCCGAGGACCGATAAACTCATCTTT